Sequencing of this T cell receptor (beta chain) was carried out in a study of cytomegalovirus exposure and HLA in healthy donors. Germline CDR1 is SGHVS and CDR2 is FQNEAQ. V was trimmed by 2 bases and J by 0 bases, leaving 12 bases between them. This CDR3 is built from 16 residues. Primers: 60 Vbeta forward and 13 Jbeta reverse. Some clones are missing from TCRdb's copy, which holds only in-frame ones; the method was immunoSEQ multiplex PCR. The sample includes around 68,000 clones, about 75% of them seen just once. This clonotype was obtained from a woman aged 30 to 39 in good health and CMV-seropositive. Sequences were obtained from PBMCs. V is TRBV7-8 and J is TRBJ2-3; D may be TRBD2 (5 bases). Here the CDR3 DNA reads TGTGCCAGCAGCTTACCCAAGACTACTAGCACAGATACGCAGTATTTT. It yields the protein CASSLPKTTSTDTQYF.